The present T cell receptor beta chain was sequenced within a study of T cell responses to AZD1222 COVID-19 vaccine (dated by TCRdb to the early 2020s). As for the study more broadly: AZD1222 recipients whose second dose came at about 4 weeks and those whose second dose came at about 12 weeks were combined into one group, since spike-specific TCR depth and breadth did not differ between the two schedules. A total of 233 trial participants underwent TCR sequencing, of whom 200 to 220 received two doses of AZD1222 and 26 received two doses of the MenACWY control vaccine. Trial participants were enrolled by age into subgroups of 18-55, 56-69 and 70-plus years, and about 150, 27 and 61 TCR-sequenced participants, respectively, were included in these subgroups. Beyond this particular receptor, the publication reports: Conclusions about previously exposed vaccinees are limited because only 5 or 6 AZD1222 recipients were SARS-CoV-2 seropositive at baseline. Reportedly, almost half of the unique spike-specific TCRs recognized epitopes lying outside the regions that are mutated in the B.1.351 and B.1.1.7 variants. In the small 56-69-year group, the increase in depth fell short of significance, most likely because of low power. After two AZD1222 doses, both the breadth and the depth of spike-specific TCRs were significantly higher than at day 0 and than in MenACWY recipients. The whole spike protein was spanned by vaccine-associated CD4 TCRs, and dominant responses were seen in regions 160-218 and 743-854. Because no day 14 peak-response samples were available, the repertoires could be characterized only after the peak T cell response. Most participants were white British and females outnumbered males, and the authors suggested that clonal diversity may have been underestimated.

The meaning of the sample's time point label: baseline before first vaccination. The vaccinee samples were drawn from two UK trials, COV001 and COV002, one of which was a single-blind randomized controlled phase 2/3 trial testing AZD1222 (ChAdOx1 nCoV-19) in healthy adults. Trial participant PBMC samples were collected at day 0 and day 28 after the second dose for TCRbeta chain sequencing. With regard to this clone: What antigen it recognizes has not been identified. Base qualities are missing; no much larger clone stands one base away.

Spanning cysteine to phenylalanine, the CDR3 consists of 16 amino acids. The only DNA kept is the CDR3, 48 bases in frame from the first base. V is cut back by 7 bases and J by 7 bases, with 8 bases in the junction unmatched. The CDR1 and CDR2 encoded by the germline V gene are SGHTA and FQGNSA. The CDR3 regions of human TCRbeta chains were subjected to immunosequencing. In the source study's methods: TCRs in the repertoires were compared against a reference library of SARS-CoV-2-specific TCRs that had been generated with the MIRA antigen-specificity platform. Breadth was defined as the fraction of unique TCRs that were SARS-CoV-2-associated, and depth was defined as the fraction of total T cells that were SARS-CoV-2-associated. Each spike-specific TCR was assigned to its reactive spike region and to a CD4 or CD8 class using the MIRA data. Log10-transformed breadth and depth values were compared by one-way ANOVA with Sidak's multiple comparisons tests. TCRdb retrieved this table from immuneACCESS and kept in-frame rearrangements only. Not all clones are present; in checked studies, unresolved V genes account for under half, and no reason is known for the remainder. That table is the source of V, J and clone size, and D and trimming were worked out from the DNA. The sample table shows 90,000 to 130,000 clones, and around 83% are seen once. 3% to 3.5% of the sample belongs to the ten largest clones.

This receptor was identified in an adult in good health. The sample in question was peripheral blood, obtained on day 0 of AZD1222 vaccination. This chain is built from TRBV7-2 and TRBJ2-1, and TRBD2 matches 15 of the central bases. The DNA is TGTGCCAGCATCAGGGGACTAGCGGGGGGTTTGAATGAGCAGTTCTTC. Protein translation: CASIRGLAGGLNEQFF.